This passage covers 32 T cell receptor beta chains from one sample sequenced in a study of blood T cell repertoires in COVID-19. TCRdb's copy holds only in-frame clones and misses some; the assay was immunoSEQ multiplex PCR. This sample has 280,000 or so clones, with 85% found just once. Sequenced input: PBMCs or T cells enriched from blood (not recorded which). Source of these receptors: a woman aged 50 to 65 who had recovered from COVID-19.

V gene TRBV30 combines with J gene TRBJ1-3; D not certain. Germline CDR1 reads GTSNPN; CDR2 reads SVGIG (reference sequence). This CDR3 is built from 13 residues. Trimming removed 4 bases from V and 7 bases from J, with 14 bases in between. CDR3 sequence: CAWNPDRGNTIYF. In DNA form, the CDR3 reads TGTGCCTGGAACCCGGACCGAGGGAACACCATATATTTT.

This chain joins TRBV30 and TRBJ1-2; 9 nucleotides match TRBD1. Trimming at V came to 5 bases and at J to 3 bases, leaving 1 base not matched to a gene. Per germline, CDR1 GTSNPN and CDR2 SVGIG (reference sequence). The CDR3 is made up of 12 amino acids. In DNA, the CDR3 is TGTGCCTGGGGGGACAGGGACTATGGCTACACCTTC. This translates into CAWGDRDYGYTF.

The chain uses TRBV10-3 and TRBJ1-1, with 8 bases lining up with TRBD1. There are 15 residues in the CDR3. J gave up 1 base and V 6 bases, and 7 bases lay outside the gene matches. Germline loops: CDR1 ENHRY, CDR2 SYGVKD. DNA of the CDR3: TGTGCCATCAGGAATCCAGGGGGCGGGAACACTGAAGCTTTCTTT. As protein: CAIRNPGGGNTEAFF.

This clone has more than one count but fewer than ten. CDR3 sequence reads: CAWAYSNQPQHF. In DNA form, the CDR3 reads TGTGCCTGGGCTTATAGCAATCAGCCCCAGCATTTT. The V call is TRBV30, the J call TRBJ1-5; no reliable D call. CDR3 size: 12 residues. The germline V gene has CDR1 GTSNPN and CDR2 SVGIG (reference sequence). The V and J ends lost 5 bases and 0 bases respectively, with 5 bases between them.

This clone has just one count. This rearrangement joins TRBV12-5 to TRBJ2-1; possible D gene TRBD2, 5 bases. The CDR3 has 11 amino acids. Germline values: CDR1 LGHNT, CDR2 FRNRAP. The V and J ends lost 9 bases and 6 bases respectively, with 9 bases between them. This CDR3 is CASSEGNEQFF. DNA for the CDR3: TGTGCTAGCAGTGAGGGCAATGAGCAGTTCTTC.

The chain couples TRBV2 to TRBJ2-1; no clear D gene. The germline V and J ends were trimmed by 6 bases and 4 bases, with 16 bases remaining between them. The CDR3 loop spans 15 amino acids. CDR1 and CDR2 from the germline V gene are SNHLY and FYNNEI. The CDR3 nucleotides read TGTGCCAGCAGGGAGCGTGTTGTACCGTACAATGAGCAGTTCTTC. The encoded protein is CASRERVVPYNEQFF.

CDR3 sequence reads: CASIPRASGNTIYF. CDR3 nucleotides: TGTGCCAGCATTCCCCGCGCCTCTGGAAACACCATATATTTT. V and J are TRBV6-5 and TRBJ1-3, with unresolved D. Germline loops: CDR1 MNHEY, CDR2 SVGAGI. Between the trimmed V and J ends, which lost 7 bases and 0 bases, there was a span of 10 bases. The CDR3 runs 14 residues.

V and J are TRBV27 and TRBJ2-5, with 8 bases aligning to TRBD1. Per the germline V gene, CDR1 is MNHEY and CDR2 is SMNVEV (reference sequence). V shed 4 bases and J 12 bases; nucleotides not matched to a gene: 10. The length of the CDR3 is 13 residues. This CDR3 is CASSSQRQGSKYF. The DNA of the CDR3 is TGTGCCAGCAGTTCCCAAAGACAGGGGTCCAAGTACTTC.

The gene calls are TRBV6-5 and TRBJ2-2, with TRBD2 matching over 7 bases. Germline loops: CDR1 MNHEY, CDR2 SVGAGI. This CDR3 has 14 amino acids. The V segment lost 7 bases and the J segment 0 bases; nucleotides outside the gene matches: 2. CDR3 region: CASIGRTNTGELFF. Here the CDR3 DNA reads TGTGCCAGCATCGGGAGGACGAACACCGGGGAGCTGTTTTTT.

The rearrangement uses TRBV12-3 or TRBV12-4 and TRBJ2-5, with a weak D call TRBD1 (6 bases). The CDR3 is 13 amino acids. V dropped 3 bases and J dropped 5 bases, with 10 bases sitting between them. CDR3 in amino acids: CASSFGGAETQYF. CDR3 bases: TGTGCCAGCAGTTTTGGGGGCGCGGAGACCCAGTACTTC.

The CDR3 DNA reads as TGTGCCAGCATGGAGCGGGGCACTTCTGGGGCCAACGTCCTGACTTTC. Its translation: CASMERGTSGANVLTF. V and J are TRBV4-2 and TRBJ2-6; 7 positions agree with TRBD2. J lost 1 base, V lost 7 bases, and 7 bases had no gene match. Per the germline V gene, CDR1 is LGHNA and CDR2 is YNFKEQ. CDR3 length: 16 residues.

This chain joins TRBV15 and TRBJ2-7; possibly TRBD2 for D (5 bases). Germline V gene sequence: CDR1 LNHNV, CDR2 YYDKDF (reference sequence). This CDR3 has 14 residues. The V gene lost 6 bases and the J gene lost 2 bases, with 14 bases spanning the gap. In DNA form, the CDR3 reads TGTGCCACCAGTTTTGGACTCCTCCCCTACGAGCAGTACTTC. Residues: CATSFGLLPYEQYF. Based on the CDR3 plus reference TRBV15 and TRBJ2-7, the full variable domain is DAMVIQNPRYQVTQFGKPVTLSCSQTLNHNVMYWYQQKSSQAPKLLFHYYDKDFNNEADTPDNFQSRRPNTSFCFLDIRSPGLGDTAMYLCATSFGLLPYEQYFGPGTRLTVT.

This CDR3 reads CATSDPDNEQFF. CDR3 bases: TGTGCCACCAGTGACCCCGACAATGAGCAGTTCTTC. J is TRBJ2-1 and V is TRBV24-1; unclear D gene. V was pared by 4 bases and J by 5 bases, with 5 bases between. From germline, CDR1 is KGHDR and CDR2 SFDVKD. The CDR3 extends over 12 amino acids.

In DNA, the CDR3 is TGTGCCAGCAGCTTAGACTCTCTGGGCGGCTACACCTTC. Amino acids: CASSLDSLGGYTF. The V call is TRBV7-2, the J call TRBJ1-2, with D unclear. V was trimmed by 1 base and J by 8 bases, leaving 11 bases between them. The germline V gene encodes CDR1 SGHTA and CDR2 FQGNSA. The CDR3 consists of 13 residues.

V gene TRBV28 combines with J gene TRBJ2-7, with 12 bases fitting TRBD2. V shed 7 bases, J shed 9 bases, and the junction held 4 bases outside the gene matches. This CDR3 contains 12 residues. Germline-derived CDR1 and CDR2 are MDHEN and SYDVKM. The CDR3 DNA sequence: TGTGCCAGCACCAAGACTAGCGGGGGGCAGTACTTC. Translated, it gives CASTKTSGGQYF.

In DNA, the CDR3 is TGTGCCAGCAGTGATCTGCAAACAGGGGGAAGTGCTTTCTTT. This encodes CASSDLQTGGSAFF. This sequence joins TRBV2 and TRBJ1-1; 8 positions agree with TRBD1. V trimming: 3 bases; J trimming: 11 bases; junction bases outside the gene matches: 11. The CDR3 is 14 residues long. Germline CDR1 is SNHLY and CDR2 is FYNNEI.

The rearrangement links TRBV7-9 to TRBJ2-2; no reliable D call. The germline V and J ends were trimmed by 5 bases and 1 base, with 8 bases remaining between them. The CDR3 sequence is 14 residues long. Germline V gene lookup returns CDR1 SEHNR and CDR2 FQNEAQ (reference sequence). The CDR3 DNA sequence: TGTGCCAGCAGCGAGGCCCTGAACACCGGGGAGCTGTTTTTT. Protein sequence: CASSEALNTGELFF.

The chain recombines TRBV6-5 with TRBJ1-2; tentative D call: TRBD1 (6 bases). V lost 6 bases and J lost 3, with 11 bases in between. Looked up from germline, CDR1 is MNHEY and CDR2 is SVGAGI. This CDR3 region has 13 residues. CDR3 coding DNA: TGTGCCAGCAGGCTGACAGGAGACTATGGCTACACCTTC. This translates into CASRLTGDYGYTF.

This clone was observed once. The J gene is TRBJ1-2, the V gene TRBV5-1; 8 nucleotides agree with TRBD1. J was trimmed by 8 bases and V by 5 bases; bases with no gene match: 11. The CDR3 contains 14 residues. Germline CDR1 SGHRS, CDR2 YFSETQ. Here the CDR3 reads CASSSGQGGGGYTF. The CDR3 bases are TGCGCCAGCAGTTCCGGACAGGGAGGAGGAGGCTACACCTTC.

The chain joins TRBV20-1 to TRBJ2-5; tentatively, D is TRBD2 (5 bases). This CDR3 has 10 residues. Germline V CDR1 and CDR2: DFQATT, SNEGSKA (reference sequence). V was cut by 7 bases and J by 5 bases, with 8 bases left in between. The CDR3: CSVGGETQYF. The CDR3, as DNA: TGCAGTGTCGGCGGGGAGACCCAGTACTTC.

V and J are TRBV5-6 and TRBJ1-5; no reliable D call. CDR3 length: 16 residues. V lost 5 bases to trimming and J lost 5 bases, with 20 bases between them. Germline assignment: CDR1 SGHDT and CDR2 YYEEEE. CDR3 DNA sequence: TGTGCCAGCAGTTCCGCAACTCGGGGTGGGGATCAGCCCCAGCATTTT. Translated: CASSSATRGGDQPQHF.

This clone was observed once. V and J are TRBV15 and TRBJ2-7, with 8 bases matching TRBD1. CDR1 is LNHNV, CDR2 YYDKDF, per germline (reference sequence). With 8 bases clipped from V and 5 bases from J, the junction kept 5 bases outside the gene matches. The CDR3 length is 12 residues. The CDR3 region has the DNA TGTGCCACCGGACAGGGACCCCACGAGCAGTACTTC. Amino acids: CATGQGPHEQYF.

This clone has only one observation. The V call is TRBV27, the J call TRBJ2-1, with TRBD1 matching over 12 bases. There are 14 residues in the CDR3. The germline V gene has CDR1 MNHEY and CDR2 SMNVEV (reference sequence). J lost 4 bases, V lost 6 bases, and 1 base had no gene match. CDR3 in amino acids: CASRGQGAYNEQFF. The CDR3 coding sequence is TGTGCCAGCAGGGGACAGGGGGCATACAATGAGCAGTTCTTC.

V and J are TRBV6-5 and TRBJ1-5; no clear D. V was shortened by 2 bases and J by 4 bases, with 6 bases between the two germline ends. This CDR3 comprises 13 residues. Germline CDR1 and CDR2: MNHEY and SVGAGI. CDR3 sequence reads: CASSYGENQPQHF. CDR3 in DNA: TGTGCCAGCAGTTACGGGGAGAATCAGCCCCAGCATTTT.

J is TRBJ1-2 and V is TRBV2; 9 positions match TRBD1. Per the germline V gene, CDR1 is SNHLY and CDR2 is FYNNEI. The CDR3 sequence is 13 residues long. The V gene end was trimmed by 6 bases and the J gene end by 3 bases; junction bases not matched to a gene: 2. CDR3 DNA: TGTGCCAGCAGGAGGGACAGGGACTATGGCTACACCTTC. This gives the protein CASRRDRDYGYTF.

The genes are TRBV28 and TRBJ2-1; D gene ambiguous. The germline V gene has CDR1 MDHEN and CDR2 SYDVKM. Trimming pared 6 bases from V and 8 bases from J, leaving 23 bases between. This CDR3 region has 16 residues. CDR3 nucleotide sequence: TGTGCCAGCAGGCCGACACGGTCCAGGTCATACGATGAGCAGTTCTTC. Translated: CASRPTRSRSYDEQFF. The whole variable domain, remainder taken from reference TRBV28 and TRBJ2-1, is DVKVTQSSRYLVKRTGEKVFLECVQDMDHENMFWYRQDPGLGLRLIYFSYDVKMKEKGDIPEGYSVSREKKERFSLILESASTNQTSMYLCASRPTRSRSYDEQFFGPGTRLTVL.

This chain connects TRBV7-9 to TRBJ1-1, with 8 nucleotides matching TRBD1. With 5 bases clipped from V and 4 bases from J, the junction kept 6 bases outside the gene matches. The length of the CDR3 is 14 residues. The V gene's germline CDR1 is SEHNR and CDR2 FQNEAQ (reference sequence). The CDR3: CASSQYQGATEAFF. The CDR3 DNA reads as TGTGCCAGCAGCCAATACCAGGGGGCCACTGAAGCTTTCTTT. Combining the CDR3 with reference TRBV7-9 and TRBJ1-1 gives the whole variable domain DTGVSQNPRHKITKRGQNVTFRCDPISEHNRLYWYRQTLGQGPEFLTYFQNEAQLEKSRLLSDRFSAERPKGSFSTLEIQRTEQGDSAMYLCASSQYQGATEAFFGQGTRLTVV.

This clone was recorded only once. CDR3 nucleotide sequence: TGTGCCACCAGCAGAGGGGGGCCGACAGATACGCAGTATTTT. It yields the protein CATSRGGPTDTQYF. The chain employs TRBV15 and TRBJ2-3; the D gene is possibly TRBD1 (6 bases). V was trimmed by 1 base and J by 3 bases, leaving 8 bases between them. Germline loops: CDR1 LNHNV, CDR2 YYDKDF (reference sequence). This CDR3 region has 14 residues.

The rearrangement joins TRBV27 to TRBJ1-6, with TRBD1 identical over 9 bases. This CDR3 contains 15 residues. The trim removed 3 bases at V and 8 bases at J, leaving 5 bases unmatched. Germline loops: CDR1 MNHEY, CDR2 SMNVEV (reference sequence). This CDR3 is CASSFRWTGDSPLHF. The DNA for the CDR3 is TGTGCCAGCAGTTTCAGGTGGACAGGGGATTCACCCCTCCACTTT.

The count of this clone is one. The chain uses TRBV14 and TRBJ1-1; TRBD1 agrees at 7 bases. This CDR3 comprises 14 residues. The ends lost 4 bases at V and 5 bases at J; junction bases unmatched: 7. Germline V gene lookup returns CDR1 SGHDN and CDR2 FVKESK. The CDR3 loop is CASSPWTGYTEAFF. The CDR3 region has the DNA TGTGCCAGCAGCCCTTGGACAGGATATACTGAAGCTTTCTTT. The full variable domain, rest sourced from reference TRBV14 and TRBJ1-1, is EAGVTQFPSHSVIEKGQTVTLRCDPISGHDNLYWYRRVMGKEIKFLLHFVKESKQDESGMPNNRFLAERTGGTYSTLKVQPAELEDSGVYFCASSPWTGYTEAFFGQGTRLTVV.

The chain employs TRBV21-1 and TRBJ1-1; the D call TRBD1 from the table was never checked on the DNA. TRBV21-1 is deemed a pseudogene. CDR3 length: 14 residues. The CDR3 spells CASSRRGRRTEAFF. DNA of the CDR3: TGTGCCAGCAGCCGCAGGGGTAGAAGGACTGAAGCTTTCTTT.

V and J are TRBV15 and TRBJ2-7, with D tentatively TRBD2 (7 bases). This CDR3 is built from 15 residues. Per the germline V gene, CDR1 is LNHNV and CDR2 is YYDKDF (reference sequence). V lost 1 base to trimming and J lost 7 bases, with 17 bases between them. Written as DNA, the CDR3 is TGTGCCACCAGCAGAGGGGGGAGGGGGACGGGTGAGCAGTACTTC. Its translation is CATSRGGRGTGEQYF.